These T cell receptor delta chains were read from a single sample in a study of gamma-delta T cells after stem cell transplantation. TCRdb called clones from the RT-PCR reads again using CATT. The sample holds about 13,000 delta-chain clones, more than 30% seen once. Source material: gamma-delta T cells. These receptors came from a human donor. It is not recorded whose cells these are; they may come from a transplant donor. CDR3s include the opening cysteine and the closing phenylalanine or tryptophan. D genes are given only for firm matches. Clone size, where shown, is once, few, many, or a class for clones that have expanded.

>TRDJ3|-|TRDD3|TRDV2
TGTGCCTGTGACAGACTGGGGGCTAGCTCCTGGGACACCCGGCAGATGTTTTTC
CACDRLGASSWDTRQMFF
>TRDJ1|medium-sized|TRDD3|TRDV2
TGTGCCTGTGACACCGGGGATACGGAAGATAAACTCATCTTT
CACDTGDTEDKLIF
>TRDJ2|-|TRDD3|TRDV2
TGTGCCTGCGACACCGTACGTACTGGGGGATACAACGCTTCGACAGCACAACTCTTCTTT
CACDTVRTGGYNASTAQLFF
>TRDJ1|-|-|TRDV1
TGTGCTCTTGGGCCCCCCGGGACTACGGCGATTACCGATAAACTCATCTTT
CALGPPGTTAITDKLIF
>TRDJ1|-|TRDD3|TRDV1
TGTGCTCTTGGGGAACCTTCGGGCCCGAGTTCCTTGGGGGAGTACACCGATAAACTCATCTTT
CALGEPSGPSSLGEYTDKLIF
>TRDJ1|-|TRDD3|TRDV1
TGTGCTCTTGGGGAACTAGGAATCTGGGGGATACGGTACACCGATAAACTCATCTTT
CALGELGIWGIRYTDKLIF
>TRDJ2|-|-|TRDV2
TGTGCCTGTGATCGACGGCGCCGCTCTTTGACAGCACAACTCTTCTTT
CACDRRRRSLTAQLFF
>TRDJ3|-|TRDD3|TRDV2
TGTGCCTGTGACACTGGGGGATACCACTCCTGGGACACCCGACAGATGTTTTTC
CACDTGGYHSWDTRQMFF
>TRDJ1|few|TRDD3|TRDV1
TGTGCTCTTGGGGAACCAAATCTTCTGGGGGATATTGCCCCGATGATCGATAAACTCATCTTT
CALGEPNLLGDIAPMIDKLIF
>TRDJ2|-|TRDD3|TRDV2
TGTGCCTGTGACACCTTACTGGGGGATAAGGTGACAGCACAACTCTTCTTT
CACDTLLGDKVTAQLFF
>TRDJ1|few|TRDD3|TRDV1
TGTGCTCTTGGGGATCCCAATAAAAAGGAATACTCCCACTGGGGTCTACTACCCCAGACCGATAAACTCATCTTT
CALGDPNKKEYSHWGLLPQTDKLIF
>TRDJ3|-|TRDD3|TRDV2
TGTGCCTGTGACGGTACTGGGGGATACGCCCTCTCCTGGGACACCCGACAGATGTTTTTC
CACDGTGGYALSWDTRQMFF
>TRDJ1|-|TRDD3|TRDV2
TGTGCCTGTGACACCTGGGGGATACGCGATAAACTCATCTTT
CACDTWGIRDKLIF
>TRDJ3|few|-|TRDV2
TGTGCCTGTGACACCGCAATGGGGGGACCAAAAAGCTCCTGGGACACCCGACAGATGTTTTTC
CACDTAMGGPKSSWDTRQMFF
>TRDJ3|few|-|TRDV2
TGTGCCTGTGACACCGGGCAAACGGACACCCGACAGATGTTTTTC
CACDTGQTDTRQMFF
>TRDJ3|medium-sized|TRDD3|TRDV2
TGTGCCTGTGACACCGGCTGGGGGAGCTCCTGGGACACCCGACAGATGTTTTTC
CACDTGWGSSWDTRQMFF
>TRDJ1|-|TRDD3|TRDV2
TGTGCCTGTGACTCACATCGGTTACTGGGGGTCAGGGTCACCGATAAACTCATCTTT
CACDSHRLLGVRVTDKLIF
>TRDJ1|-|-|TRDV1
TGTGCTCTTGGGGAACCCGTTGGGGGTCCTACCGATAAACTCATCTTT
CALGEPVGGPTDKLIF
>TRDJ1|few|TRDD3|TRAV29/DV5
TGTGCAGCAAGCGCGTGTTCCCACGAGAAGACTGGGGGACTCGAATTGTACACCGATAAACTCATCTTT
CAASACSHEKTGGLELYTDKLIF
>TRDJ1|-|TRDD3|TRDV1
TGTGCTCTTGGGGAACCCCCGGGGGATACGCCAAGCGCCGATAAACTCATCTTT
CALGEPPGDTPSADKLIF
>TRDJ1|-|-|TRDV1
TGTGCTCTTGGGGACCTACAGTGCTTCTCCCCGTACACCGATAAACTCATCTTT
CALGDLQCFSPYTDKLIF
>TRDJ1|few|-|TRDV3
TGTGCCTTTGGAGGGATTTCCCAGTACACCGATAAACTCATCTTT
CAFGGISQYTDKLIF
>TRDJ1|-|-|TRDV3
TGTGCCTTTAGTCTCGTTGGTGGTCCTACCACCGCTAAACTCATCTTT
CAFSLVGGPTTAKLIF
>TRDJ3|-|-|TRDV2
TGTGCCTGTGACACCGGCGGGTATGAGCCGGGGGCCGACTCCTGGGACACCCGACAGATGTTTTTC
CACDTGGYEPGADSWDTRQMFF
>TRDJ1|-|TRDD3|TRDV1
TGTGCTCTTGGGGATCTTCGTCCCGGACCCATATACTGGGGGATACGCACCGATAAACTCATCTTT
CALGDLRPGPIYWGIRTDKLIF
>TRDJ1|-|-|TRDV1
TGTGCTCTTGGGGAACTTCCAACGGCTACTGCATACACCGATAAACTCATCTTT
CALGELPTATAYTDKLIF
>TRDJ1|-|-|TRAV29/DV5
TGTGCAGCAAGAGGCCTTCCCCCGTCCGAGGGCACCGATAAACTCATCTTT
CAARGLPPSEGTDKLIF
>TRDJ3|few|-|TRDV2
TGTGCCTGTGACACCATCCGGGGGAAGAGCTCCTGGGACACCCGACAGATGTTTTTC
CACDTIRGKSSWDTRQMFF
>TRDJ1|-|TRDD3|TRDV1
TGTGCTCTTGGGGACGTTTCGGGGGAACTAACTAATACCCTTCCTCGACAACGGTGCTACTGGGGGATACGGTCCACCGATAAACTCACCTTT
CALGDVSGELTNTLPRQRCYWGIRSTDKLTF
>TRDJ1|-|-|TRDV1
TGTGCTCTTGGGGAACTTAAATGGGATGCCGATAAACTCATCTTT
CALGELKWDADKLIF
>TRDJ3|-|TRDD3|TRDV2
TGTGCCTGTGTTAGGCATACTGGGGGATACCTCCGGGACACCCGACAGATGTTTTTC
CACVRHTGGYLRDTRQMFF
>TRDJ3|few|TRDD3|TRDV2
TGTGCCTGTGACACAACTGGGGATACCGAAGTCGTCTGGGACACCCGACAGATGTTTTTC
CACDTTGDTEVVWDTRQMFF
>TRDJ1|-|TRDD3|TRAV29/DV5
TGTGCAGCAAGCGTGACATACTGGGGGATTTACACCGATAAACTCATCTTT
CAASVTYWGIYTDKLIF
>TRDJ3|-|-|TRDV2
TGTGCCTGTGACAGCAGTACTGTGGGATACTGGGACACCCGACAGATGTTTTTC
CACDSSTVGYWDTRQMFF
>TRDJ1|-|TRDD3|TRAV29/DV5
TGTGCAGCAAGCGCTGGGGGGGGCTTCTACACCGATAAACTCATCTTT
CAASAGGGFYTDKLIF
>TRDJ1|medium-sized|TRDD3|TRDV2
TGTGCCTGTGACACTTTAAGGGGGATACTCCCGTACACCGATAAACTCATCTTT
CACDTLRGILPYTDKLIF
>TRDJ1|-|TRDD3|TRDV2
TGTGCCTGTGACACCGTATCTCCTACGCGGTCCGCTGGGGGATACGCGACCGATAAACTCATCTTT
CACDTVSPTRSAGGYATDKLIF
>TRDJ1|-|TRDD3|TRDV1
TGTGCTCTTGGGGGACCAGTCTTCCTACTGGGGGATACCACCGATAAACTCATCTTT
CALGGPVFLLGDTTDKLIF
>TRDJ3|-|TRDD3|TRDV2
TGTGCCTGTGCCCCCCTCTGGACTGGGGTGTCCTCCTGTGACATCCGCCCGATGTTTTTC
CACAPLWTGVSSCDIRPMFF
>TRDJ3|-|-|TRDV2
TGTGCCTGTGACCGTATACTGGGAAGCTCCTGGGACACCCGACAGATGTTTTTC
CACDRILGSSWDTRQMFF
>TRDJ1|-|TRDD3|TRDV1
TGTGCTCTTGGGGATTCCAGGTACTGGGGGATACGGCGCACCGATAAACTCATCTTT
CALGDSRYWGIRRTDKLIF
>TRDJ2|few|-|TRDV2
TGTGCCTGTGACACGGGGGATTTGACAGCACAACTCTTCTTT
CACDTGDLTAQLFF
>TRDJ1|medium-sized|TRDD3|TRDV2
TGTGCCTGTGACCTACTGGGGGACACCGATAAACTCATCTTT
CACDLLGDTDKLIF
>TRDJ1|few|-|TRDV1
TGTGCTCTTGGGGAATATCCCACGGTGGAACCCTCCGATAAACTCATCTTT
CALGEYPTVEPSDKLIF
>TRDJ3|-|TRDD3|TRDV2
TGTGCCTGTGACAAAGTACGGGGGGATACGAGCTCCTGGGACACCCGACAGATGTTTTTC
CACDKVRGDTSSWDTRQMFF
>TRDJ3|-|TRDD3|TRDV2
TGTGCCTGTGACACCGATACGCTGGGGGACCTCAGCTCCTGTGACACCCGACAGATGTTTTTC
CACDTDTLGDLSSCDTRQMFF
>TRDJ1|-|-|TRDV1
TGTGCTCTTGGGGAATCTACCTGGGAATCCGTTTACACCGATAAACTCATCTTT
CALGESTWESVYTDKLIF
>TRDJ1|few|-|TRDV2
TGTGCCTGTGACACCAAGCATAAACTCATCTTT
CACDTKHKLIF
>TRDJ1|few|TRDD3|TRDV1
TGTGCTCTTGGGGAATGGGTGTTGCTTCTCCTACGATCTGGGGGATGGGGGGCCGATAAACTCATCTTT
CALGEWVLLLLRSGGWGADKLIF
>TRDJ1|few|TRDD3|TRDV1
TGTGCTTTTGGGGAACGTCCTGGGGGATTGGGTCGGTACACCGATAAACTCATCTTT
CAFGERPGGLGRYTDKLIF
>TRDJ1|-|-|TRDV3
TGTGCCTGTGGACTACGGTCGGTGGGTAGGACCGATAAACTCATCTTT
CACGLRSVGRTDKLIF
>TRDJ1|-|TRDD3|TRDV1
TGTGCTCTTGGGGAAATAGTCCCGGGGGATACGAGGACCGATAAACTCATCTTT
CALGEIVPGDTRTDKLIF
>TRDJ1|few|-|TRDV1
TGTGCTCTTGGGGAACTTTTCTCCCGGGGATTGTACACCGATAAACTCATCTTT
CALGELFSRGLYTDKLIF